This T cell receptor beta chain stems from a study of T-cell reconstitution after alpha-beta-depleted transplantation in children. Germline V gene sequence: CDR1 DFQATT, CDR2 SNEGSKA (reference sequence). Losses at the gene ends were 5 bases for V and 5 bases for J; bases not matched to a gene: 17. CDR3 length: 16 amino acids. This sample's TCRbeta library carried unique molecular identifier barcodes. Each CDR3 protein is one row after TCRdb ran MiXCR on the PCR reads. The sample holds more than 500,000 distinct CDR3 sequences, about an eighth seen once. The TCR was taken from a female patient between 2 and 15 years old who had a stem cell transplant for aplastic anemia, so the T cells may come from the graft donor. The sample consisted of PBMCs, mostly from graft donor cells, taken 180 days after TCRalphabeta/CD19-depleted stem cell transplant. The chain recombines TRBV20-1 with TRBJ2-5; TRBD2 agrees at 7 bases. CDR3 coding DNA: TGCAGTGCTCCCCCCCCGTCCGGGGGAGGGCGTGAGACCCAGTACTTC. Residues: CSAPPPSGGGRETQYF.